This T cell receptor (beta chain) originates from a study of blood T cell repertoires in COVID-19. Background on the study: T cells, B-cell-depleted T cells, or PBMCs supplied cDNA or gDNA.

In the original processing: From reference gene primer amplification, estimates of nucleated cell counts were derived. Sequencing was performed with immunoSEQ multiplex PCR; in TCRdb, only in-frame clones are kept and a portion is missing. The V and J calls and the clone size are those of that table, but D and trimming were determined from the DNA. The sample yields 75,000 to 85,000 clones, 88% seen once. The sample comprised peripheral blood. The origin of this receptor is a human donor in a cohort sampled during active COVID-19.

The CDR3 spells CASSVTRDTGELFF. CDR3 sequence (DNA): TGTGCCAGCAGCGTGACCAGGGACACCGGGGAGCTGTTTTTT. The chain employs TRBV7-3 and TRBJ2-2, with D perhaps matching TRBD1 (5 bases). In germline, CDR1 is SGHTA, CDR2 FQGTGA. The CDR3 runs 14 residues. The V end was cut by 5 bases, the J end by 3 bases, with 10 bases between.